This T cell receptor beta chain was sequenced during a study of T-cell memory formation after mild COVID-19. Overall study findings and caveats: Pre-infection memory already had some responding clones, implying cross-reactive memory joined.

TCRdb processed the 5' RACE reads anew with MiXCR; each CDR3 protein has one entry. The data hold 200,000 to 250,000 distinct CDR3 sequences, with 7.5% to 10% observed a single time. Trimming took off 6 bases at V and 10 bases at J, with 12 bases between the two ends. This CDR3 has 11 amino acids. About this clonotype: Its target is unknown.

This receptor was obtained from a young man who had mild COVID-19 (a few samples of this study predate the infection). Cell type and time point are not known. Sequenced material: PBMCs or a T cell subset sorted from them (not recorded which). This chain connects TRBV12-3 or TRBV12-4 to TRBJ1-1, with D hard to call. For the CDR3, the DNA is TGTGCCAGCAGCCTTTGGGGTCCAGCTTTCTTT. As protein: CASSLWGPAFF.